Listed below are T cell receptor beta chains from one sample, sequenced in a study of T cell responses to AZD1222 COVID-19 vaccine. Profiled with immunoSEQ multiplex PCR; TCRdb holds only in-frame clones, not every one. The sample consists of 65,000 to 90,000 clones, 87% of them appearing once. Source: peripheral blood, taken 28 days after the second AZD1222 dose. All receptors derive from an adult who received the AZD1222 COVID-19 vaccine. Each CDR3 is given with its conserved first and last residue. The order of the fields is clone size, J gene, D gene, V gene, CDR3 protein, CDR3 DNA. D genes are given only for firm matches. Some rows mark clone size as missing; the rest say once, few, many or name a class of expanded clone.

>.|TRBJ1-2|TRBD1|TRBV10-2
CASSDPGQGASYTF
TGCGCCAGCAGTGACCCGGGACAGGGGGCAAGCTACACCTTC
>once|TRBJ1-5|TRBD1|TRBV18
CASSRDRSRQPQHF
TGTGCCAGCTCAAGGGACAGGAGTCGTCAGCCCCAGCATTTT
>.|TRBJ2-3|TRBD2|TRBV3-1/TRBV3-2
CASSPRLAGGSTDTQYF
TGTGCCAGCAGCCCGAGACTAGCGGGAGGTTCCACAGATACGCAGTATTTT
>.|TRBJ2-2|.|TRBV11-2
CASSWGGSNTGELFF
TGTGCCAGCAGCTGGGGGGGCTCGAACACCGGGGAGCTGTTTTTT
>.|TRBJ1-5|.|TRBV6-5
CASSLRDTNQPQHF
TGTGCCAGCAGCCTCCGGGACACCAATCAGCCCCAGCATTTT
>.|TRBJ2-3|.|TRBV10-3
CAISESNAQGDTQYF
TGTGCCATCAGTGAGTCGAACGCTCAAGGAGATACGCAGTATTTT
>.|TRBJ1-2|TRBD1|TRBV7-6
CASSSGTGKLDYGYTF
TGTGCCAGCAGCTCAGGGACAGGGAAGCTTGACTATGGCTACACCTTC
>.|TRBJ1-6|TRBD1|TRBV19
CASMGDRGISDSPLHF
TGTGCCAGTATGGGAGACAGGGGAATTTCGGATTCACCCCTCCACTTT
>.|TRBJ2-1|.|TRBV7-3
CASSLMGESYNEQFF
TGTGCCAGCAGCTTAATGGGAGAATCCTACAATGAGCAGTTCTTC
>.|TRBJ1-2|.|TRBV6-6
CASEGARGYGYTF
TGTGCCAGCGAAGGGGCCAGGGGCTATGGCTACACCTTC
>.|TRBJ2-1|.|TRBV12-3/TRBV12-4
CASSPTAREQFF
TGTGCCAGCAGCCCAACCGCTAGGGAGCAGTTCTTC
>.|TRBJ2-1|.|TRBV7-3
CASSLGTNNEQFF
TGTGCCAGCAGCTTAGGGACCAACAATGAGCAGTTCTTC